These 19 T cell receptor beta chains share one sample of origin, sequenced in a study of blood T cell repertoires in COVID-19. The assay was immunoSEQ multiplex PCR, and TCRdb's table has in-frame clones only and misses some. The profile shows about 230,000 clones, roughly 80% of them singletons. Sequenced input: peripheral blood. All receptors derive from an elderly woman with acute or convalescent COVID-19.

This clone was counted between two and nine times. The chain carries TRBV10-1 and TRBJ1-5, with D unresolved. In germline, CDR1 is WNHNN, CDR2 SYGVQD (reference sequence). V lost 6 bases, J lost 6 bases, and 9 bases lay in between. The CDR3 spans 12 residues. The CDR3 here is CASSTSTQPQHF. Here the CDR3 DNA reads TGCGCCAGCAGCACCTCTACTCAGCCCCAGCATTTT.

The chain uses TRBV10-3 and TRBJ2-7, with 10 bases matching TRBD2. Per the germline V gene, CDR1 is ENHRY and CDR2 is SYGVKD. V gave up 2 bases and J gave up 0 bases; unmatched junction bases: 10. The CDR3 covers 18 residues. This chain's CDR3 is CAISEPSTSGATSYEQYF. CDR3 DNA: TGTGCCATCAGTGAGCCCTCTACTAGCGGGGCCACCTCCTACGAGCAGTACTTC.

V is TRBV30 and J is TRBJ2-3, with TRBD1 identical over 8 bases. Germline V gene data show CDR1 as GTSNPN and CDR2 as SVGIG (reference sequence). V lost 2 bases to trimming and J lost 5 bases; unmatched junction nucleotides: 9. The CDR3 is 15 amino acids. CDR3 sequence (DNA): TGTGCCTGGAGTCCAGGACAGGGAGGTAGAGATACGCAGTATTTT. Protein sequence: CAWSPGQGGRDTQYF.

This clone was detected once. This chain uses TRBV21-1 with TRBJ2-7; the table's D call, TRBD2, was not checked against the DNA. TRBV21-1 is annotated as a pseudogene. The CDR3 consists of 15 residues. The CDR3 bases are TGTGCCAGCCTTACCCTGGGACTCGATTCAGTCGGGCAGTACTTC. Residues: CASLTLGLDSVGQYF.

The rearrangement links TRBV10-3 to TRBJ1-5; 8 bases align to TRBD1. The CDR3 spans 16 residues. Germline values: CDR1 ENHRY, CDR2 SYGVKD. J was trimmed by 4 bases and V by 4 bases; bases with no gene match: 9. This CDR3 is CAISVTPGGANQPQHF. CDR3 nucleotides: TGTGCCATCAGTGTTACCCCAGGGGGCGCGAATCAGCCCCAGCATTTT.

The rearrangement uses TRBV7-2 and TRBJ2-3; 10 nucleotides line up with TRBD2. Germline CDR1 is SGHTA and CDR2 is FQGNSA. The junction had 7 bases not matched to a gene; V was cut back by 2 bases and J by 5 bases. This CDR3 has 16 amino acids. The DNA of the CDR3 is TGTGCCAGCAGCTTACGGTTAGCGGGGGGCGGAGATACGCAGTATTTT. Translation gives CASSLRLAGGGDTQYF.

This chain links TRBV7-2 with TRBJ2-3, with 7 positions matching TRBD2. The ends lost 3 bases at V and 0 bases at J; junction bases unmatched: 6. Germline CDR1 is SGHTA and CDR2 is FQGNSA. The CDR3 covers 16 residues. CDR3 DNA: TGTGCCAGCAGCTTTAGACTAGCAGGTAGCACAGATACGCAGTATTTT. Translated: CASSFRLAGSTDTQYF.

Points on this clone: Relative to the germline gene, one junction end is altered; a read error may explain this. This sequence joins TRBV3-1 (or the pseudogene TRBV3-2) and TRBJ2-5; 8 nucleotides agree with TRBD1. The CDR3 runs to 13 residues. The V gene's germline CDR1 is LGHDT and CDR2 YNNKEL (reference sequence). The CDR3 DNA reads TGTGCCAGCAGCCAAGATCAGACAGGGGCCCGCGACTTC. It translates to CASSQDQTGARDF.

The CDR3 DNA sequence: TGTGCCAGCAGCCCCACCGGACTAGCGGGGGGGCTAGATACGCAGTATTTT. Amino acids: CASSPTGLAGGLDTQYF. The chain employs TRBV11-2 and TRBJ2-3; 15 bases agree with TRBD2. This CDR3 spans 17 amino acids. Germline CDR1 SGHAT, CDR2 FQNNGV. The J segment lost 5 bases and the V segment lost 5 bases, leaving 8 bases of the junction unmatched. The full variable domain, rest sourced from reference TRBV11-2 and TRBJ2-3, is EAGVAQSPRYKIIEKRQSVAFWCNPISGHATLYWYQQILGQGPKLLIQFQNNGVVDDSQLPKDRFSAERLKGVDSTLKIQPAKLEDSAVYLCASSPTGLAGGLDTQYFGPGTRLTVL.

This chain joins TRBV7-9 and TRBJ2-2, with TRBD1 matching over 12 bases. CDR1 is SEHNR and CDR2 is FQNEAQ in the germline V gene (reference sequence). The CDR3 contains 15 residues. Trimming took 4 bases from V and 7 from J; bases not matched to a gene: 4. CDR3 coding DNA: TGTGCCAGCAGCTGGGACAGGGGGCACGGCGGGGAGCTGTTTTTT. Encoded protein: CASSWDRGHGGELFF.

The genes are TRBV7-5 and TRBJ2-2; the tabulated D call, TRBD1, remains unverified against the DNA. TRBV7-5 is a documented pseudogene. The CDR3 spans 18 residues. The CDR3 sequence: CARSSRWERGSEPGELFF. DNA for the CDR3: TGTGCCAGAAGCTCCCGATGGGAGAGGGGGTCGGAACCCGGGGAGCTGTTTTTT.

The chain has TRBV9 and TRBJ1-2; 8 positions agree with TRBD1. CDR3 length equals 15 residues. Losses at the gene ends were 1 base for V and 4 bases for J; bases not matched to a gene: 6. Germline V gene lookup returns CDR1 SGDLS and CDR2 YYNGEE. The CDR3 DNA is TGTGCCAGCAGCGTAACCGGACAGGGAGTCTATGGCTACACCTTC. As protein: CASSVTGQGVYGYTF.

About this clone itself: Within the sample, other DNA sequences also encode this same CDR3. The rearrangement uses TRBV7-2 and TRBJ2-7; D not certain. The CDR3 runs to 13 residues. Per germline, CDR1 SGHTA and CDR2 FQGNSA. V was pared by 0 bases and J by 0 bases, with 3 bases between. The CDR3 is CASSLAASYEQYF. CDR3 coding DNA: TGTGCCAGCAGCTTAGCGGCCTCCTACGAGCAGTACTTC.

This chain connects TRBV28 to TRBJ1-5; no clear D. The CDR3 has 12 amino acids. V was trimmed by 8 bases and J by 0 bases, leaving 5 bases between them. The germline V gene encodes CDR1 MDHEN and CDR2 SYDVKM. CDR3 nucleotide sequence: TGTGCCAGCCTAAGTAGCAATCAGCCCCAGCATTTT. This codes for CASLSSNQPQHF.

The V and J genes are TRBV5-1 and TRBJ2-1, with 14 bases identical to TRBD2. The CDR3 length is 16 residues. Looked up from germline, CDR1 is SGHRS and CDR2 is YFSETQ. After removal of 8 bases from V and 5 bases from J, the junction contained 9 bases not matched to a gene. CDR3 region: CASHSRLAGGHNEQFF. CDR3 DNA sequence: TGCGCCAGTCACAGTAGACTAGCGGGGGGGCACAATGAGCAGTTCTTC.

This rearrangement joins TRBV6-6 to TRBJ2-3; 8 bases map to TRBD2. The CDR3 runs 16 residues. Trimming cost V 11 bases and J 4 bases; bases outside gene matches: 17. The germline CDR1 and CDR2 sequences are MNHNY and SVGAGI (reference sequence). CDR3 nucleotides: TGTGCCTCACAGTTCTCGTACCGGGAGGGACCAGATACGCAGTATTTT. This encodes CASQFSYREGPDTQYF.

This chain's CDR3 is CASSQAHSNTEAFF. The CDR3 DNA is TGTGCCAGCAGCCAAGCTCATAGTAACACTGAAGCTTTCTTT. This chain joins TRBV3-1 (or the pseudogene TRBV3-2) and TRBJ1-1; D call uncertain. CDR3 size: 14 residues. Trimming left V 1 base short and J 2 bases short, with 8 bases between. Germline CDR1 and CDR2: LGHDT and YNNKEL (reference sequence).

The chain combines TRBV6-5 with TRBJ1-5; a possible D gene is TRBD1 (5 bases). From germline, CDR1 is MNHEY and CDR2 SVGAGI. V lost 7 bases and J lost 2, with 15 bases in between. The CDR3 spans 15 residues. The CDR3 sequence is CASNSGGGGNQPQHF. The CDR3, as DNA: TGTGCCAGCAACTCTGGGGGGGGAGGCAATCAGCCCCAGCATTTT.

The V call is TRBV30, the J call TRBJ2-7, with TRBD1 matching over 7 bases. The J segment lost 2 bases and the V segment lost 7 bases, leaving 5 bases of the junction unmatched. The CDR3 is 12 amino acids. Germline CDR1 is GTSNPN and CDR2 is SVGIG (reference sequence). The CDR3 is CASSQGTYEQYF. DNA of the CDR3: TGTGCCTCCTCACAGGGGACCTACGAGCAGTACTTC.